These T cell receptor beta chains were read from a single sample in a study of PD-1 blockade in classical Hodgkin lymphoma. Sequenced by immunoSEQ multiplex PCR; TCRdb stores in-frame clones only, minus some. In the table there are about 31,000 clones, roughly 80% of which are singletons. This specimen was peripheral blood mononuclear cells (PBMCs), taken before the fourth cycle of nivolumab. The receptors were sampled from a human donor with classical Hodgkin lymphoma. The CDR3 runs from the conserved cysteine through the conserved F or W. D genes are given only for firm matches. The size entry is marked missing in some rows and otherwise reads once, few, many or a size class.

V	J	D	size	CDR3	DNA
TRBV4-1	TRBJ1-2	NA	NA	CASSQVEGWGYTF	TGCGCCAGCAGCCAAGTAGAGGGTTGGGGCTACACCTTC
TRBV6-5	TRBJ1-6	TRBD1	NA	CASSPTGRDSPLHF	TGTGCCAGCAGTCCGACAGGGAGGGATTCACCCCTCCACTTT
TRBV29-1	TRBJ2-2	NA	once	CSVVFPDSANTGELFF	TGCAGCGTAGTTTTCCCAGACAGCGCGAACACCGGGGAGCTGTTTTTT
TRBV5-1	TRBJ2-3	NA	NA	CASSLVGSTDTQYF	TGCGCCAGCAGCTTGGTGGGCAGCACAGATACGCAGTATTTT
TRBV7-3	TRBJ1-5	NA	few	CASSFDRNQPQHF	TGTGCCAGCAGCTTCGATCGTAATCAGCCCCAGCATTTT
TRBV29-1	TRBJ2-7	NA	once	CSVSLTGGDEQYF	TGCAGCGTTTCCCTTACAGGGGGGGACGAGCAGTACTTC
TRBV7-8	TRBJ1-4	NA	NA	CASSLASTQRVANEKLFF	TGTGCCAGCAGCTTAGCGTCGACCCAGCGGGTGGCTAATGAAAAACTGTTTTTT
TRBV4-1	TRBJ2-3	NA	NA	CASSQARTDTQYF	TGCGCCAGCAGCCAAGCCAGGACAGATACGCAGTATTTT
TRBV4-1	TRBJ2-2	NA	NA	CASSHTRGSTGELFF	TGCGCCAGCAGCCACACCAGGGGTAGCACCGGGGAGCTGTTTTTT
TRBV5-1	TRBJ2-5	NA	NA	CASNPDGGETQYF	TGCGCCAGCAACCCTGACGGTGGGGAGACCCAGTACTTC
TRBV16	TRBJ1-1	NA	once	CASSPEPQRVEAFF	TGTGCCAGCAGCCCAGAACCACAGCGGGTTGAAGCTTTCTTT
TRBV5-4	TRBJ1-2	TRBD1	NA	CASRSQQGDYGYTF	TGTGCCAGCAGATCGCAACAGGGGGACTATGGCTACACCTTC
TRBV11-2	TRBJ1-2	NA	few	CASSSAGGDYTF	TGTGCCAGCAGCTCTGCTGGGGGGGACTACACCTTC
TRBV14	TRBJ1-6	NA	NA	CASSQGVRGVALHF	TGTGCCAGCAGCCAAGGTGTGCGGGGCGTTGCCCTCCACTTT
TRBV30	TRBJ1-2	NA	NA	CAWSVNRPRGREHGYTF	TGTGCCTGGAGTGTGAACCGGCCACGCGGCAGGGAGCATGGCTACACCTTC
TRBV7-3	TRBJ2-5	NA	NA	CASSLRSGGETQYF	TGTGCCAGCAGCTTAAGGTCGGGCGGGGAGACCCAGTACTTC
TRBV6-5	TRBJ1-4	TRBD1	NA	CASSPPGQRNEKLFF	TGTGCCAGCAGTCCCCCGGGACAGAGGAATGAAAAACTGTTTTTT
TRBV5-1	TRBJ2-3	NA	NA	CASSSGKDTQYF	TGCGCCAGCAGCTCGGGAAAAGATACGCAGTATTTT
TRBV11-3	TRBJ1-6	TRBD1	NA	CASSFRGDSPLHF	TGTGCCAGCAGCTTCAGGGGGGATTCACCCCTCCACTTT
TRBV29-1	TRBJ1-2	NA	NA	CSVQIQEGYGYTF	TGCAGCGTCCAGATACAAGAAGGCTATGGCTACACCTTC